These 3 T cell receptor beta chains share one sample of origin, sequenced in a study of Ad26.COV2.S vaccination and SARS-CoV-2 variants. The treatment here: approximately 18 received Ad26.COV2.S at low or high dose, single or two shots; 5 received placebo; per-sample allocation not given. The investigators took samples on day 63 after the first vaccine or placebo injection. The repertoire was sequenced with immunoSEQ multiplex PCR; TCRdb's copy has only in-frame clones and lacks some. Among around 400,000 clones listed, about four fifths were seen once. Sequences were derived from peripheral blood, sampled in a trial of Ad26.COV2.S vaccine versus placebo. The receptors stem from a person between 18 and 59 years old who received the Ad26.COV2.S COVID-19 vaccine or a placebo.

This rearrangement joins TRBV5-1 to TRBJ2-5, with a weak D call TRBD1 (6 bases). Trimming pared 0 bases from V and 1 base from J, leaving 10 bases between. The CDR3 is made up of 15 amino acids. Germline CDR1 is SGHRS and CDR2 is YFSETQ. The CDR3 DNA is TGCGCCAGCAGCTTGGTAGGGGGAACCCAAGAGACCCAGTACTTC. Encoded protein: CASSLVGGTQETQYF.

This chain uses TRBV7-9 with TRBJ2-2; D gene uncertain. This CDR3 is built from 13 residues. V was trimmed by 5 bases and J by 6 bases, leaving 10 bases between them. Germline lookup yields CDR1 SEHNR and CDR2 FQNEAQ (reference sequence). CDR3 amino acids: CASSHYAAGELFF. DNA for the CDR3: TGTGCCAGCAGCCATTACGCGGCCGGGGAGCTGTTTTTT.

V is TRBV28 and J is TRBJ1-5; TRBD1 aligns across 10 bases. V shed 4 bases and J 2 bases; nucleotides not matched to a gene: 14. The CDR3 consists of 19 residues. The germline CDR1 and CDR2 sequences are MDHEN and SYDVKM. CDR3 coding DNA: TGTGCCAGCAGTTACACGTCGGGACAGGGGATTGTAGGCAATCAGCCCCAGCATTTT. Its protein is CASSYTSGQGIVGNQPQHF.